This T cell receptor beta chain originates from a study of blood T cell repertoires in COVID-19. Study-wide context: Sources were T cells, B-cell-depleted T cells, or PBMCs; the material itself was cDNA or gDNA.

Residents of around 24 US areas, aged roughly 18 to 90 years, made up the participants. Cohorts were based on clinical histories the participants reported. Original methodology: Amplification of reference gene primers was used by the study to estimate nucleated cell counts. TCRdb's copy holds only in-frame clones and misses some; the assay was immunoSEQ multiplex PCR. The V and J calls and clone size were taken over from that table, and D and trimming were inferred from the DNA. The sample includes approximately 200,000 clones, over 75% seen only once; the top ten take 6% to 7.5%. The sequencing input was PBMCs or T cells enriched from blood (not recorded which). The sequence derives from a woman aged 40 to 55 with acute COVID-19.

DNA for the CDR3: TGTGCCAGCAGTGCCCCCGGTGAGGTTCTTTATGGCTACACCTTC. This translates into CASSAPGEVLYGYTF. V gene TRBV27 combines with J gene TRBJ1-2; D gene ambiguous. Trimming pared 5 bases from V and 5 bases from J, leaving 18 bases between. This CDR3 spans 15 amino acids. CDR1 and CDR2 from the germline V gene are MNHEY and SMNVEV (reference sequence).